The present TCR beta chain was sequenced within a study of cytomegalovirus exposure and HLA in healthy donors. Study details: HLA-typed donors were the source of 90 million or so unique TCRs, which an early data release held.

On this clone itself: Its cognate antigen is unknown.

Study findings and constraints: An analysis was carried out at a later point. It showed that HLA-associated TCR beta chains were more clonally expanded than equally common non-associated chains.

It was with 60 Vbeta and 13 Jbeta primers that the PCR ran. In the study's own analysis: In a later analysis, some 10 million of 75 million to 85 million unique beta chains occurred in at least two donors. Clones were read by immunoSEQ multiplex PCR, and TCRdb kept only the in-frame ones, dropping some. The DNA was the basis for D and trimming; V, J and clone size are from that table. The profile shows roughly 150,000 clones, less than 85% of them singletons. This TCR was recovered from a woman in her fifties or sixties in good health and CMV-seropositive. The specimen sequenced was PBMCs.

This CDR3 reads CASSLGQANEQYF. CDR3 nucleotide sequence: TGTGCCAGCAGCCTAGGACAGGCGAACGAGCAGTACTTC. The chain employs TRBV7-2 and TRBJ2-7; 7 bases map to TRBD1. The germline gives CDR1 SGHTA, CDR2 FQGNSA. This CDR3 comprises 13 residues. V shed 5 bases and J 5 bases; nucleotides not matched to a gene: 6. The full variable domain, its missing parts supplied by reference TRBV7-2 and TRBJ2-7, is GAGVSQSPSNKVTEKGKDVELRCDPISGHTALYWYRQSLGQGLEFLIYFQGNSAPDKSGLPSDRFSAERTGGSVSTLTIQRTQQEDSAVYLCASSLGQANEQYFGPGTRLTVT.